The text below deals with one T cell receptor beta chain. The sample carries other DNA sequences with the same CDR3. The data derive from a study of blood T cell repertoires in COVID-19. Per the authors' pipeline: Reference gene primer amplification gave estimated nucleated cell counts. Measured with immunoSEQ multiplex PCR; TCRdb has only the in-frame clones, and not every one. For V, J and clone size, that table is used; D and trimming come from the DNA. The table lists roughly 240,000 clones, approximately 82% of them singletons, with 1.5% to 2% in the top ten. Germline values: CDR1 SGHNT, CDR2 YYREEE (reference sequence). The CDR3 contains 14 residues. Deletions cut 4 bases from V and 6 bases from J, with 15 bases between.

The chain combines TRBV5-4 with TRBJ2-3, with D maybe TRBD1 (6 bases). The sample taken for sequencing was peripheral blood. The source of this sequence is a woman older than 75 with acute or convalescent COVID-19. In DNA form, the CDR3 reads TGTGCCAGCAGCCCCCCGACAGGCAAGGATACGCAGTATTTT. This encodes CASSPPTGKDTQYF. Variable domain in full (rest from reference TRBV5-4 and TRBJ2-3): ETGVTQSPTHLIKTRGQQVTLRCSSQSGHNTVSWYQQALGQGPQFIFQYYREEENGRGNFPPRFSGLQFPNYSSELNVNALELDDSALYLCASSPPTGKDTQYFGPGTRLTVL.